A single sample gave rise to the 3 T cell receptor beta chains below, sequenced in a study of blood T cell repertoires in COVID-19. The assay was immunoSEQ multiplex PCR, and TCRdb's table has in-frame clones only and misses some. This table holds 150,000 to 200,000 clones, around nine tenths found once. Material: peripheral blood. The receptors shown here come from an older man with active or convalescent COVID-19.

The genes are TRBV5-1 and TRBJ2-3; 7 nucleotides match TRBD1. Germline lookup yields CDR1 SGHRS and CDR2 YFSETQ. V shed 4 bases and J 3 bases; nucleotides not matched to a gene: 5. The CDR3 spans 14 residues. CDR3 region: CASSRQGGTDTQYF. CDR3 in DNA: TGCGCCAGCAGCCGACAGGGCGGGACAGATACGCAGTATTTT. Full variable domain (outside the CDR3, taken from reference TRBV5-1 and TRBJ2-3): KAGVTQTPRYLIKTRGQQVTLSCSPISGHRSVSWYQQTPGQGLQFLFEYFSETQRNKGNFPGRFSGRQFSNSRSEMNVSTLELGDSALYLCASSRQGGTDTQYFGPGTRLTVL.

The genes are TRBV7-9 and TRBJ2-7; TRBD1 agrees at 8 bases. V lost 8 bases, J lost 0 bases, and 6 bases stayed unmatched. The CDR3 is 14 residues long. Germline V gene sequence: CDR1 SEHNR, CDR2 FQNEAQ (reference sequence). The CDR3 nucleotides read TGTGCCAGCCAGGGACAGGACAGCTCCTACGAGCAGTACTTC. Translation: CASQGQDSSYEQYF.

V gene TRBV19 combines with J gene TRBJ2-2; 7 bases line up with TRBD1. The ends lost 7 bases at V and 5 bases at J; junction bases unmatched: 13. Looked up from germline, CDR1 is LNHDA and CDR2 is SQIVND (reference sequence). This CDR3 is built from 16 residues. For the CDR3, the DNA is TGTGCCAGTAATGTTGGCCGGGACAGCAGAACCGGGGAGCTGTTTTTT. Protein product: CASNVGRDSRTGELFF. Based on the CDR3 plus reference TRBV19 and TRBJ2-2, the full variable domain is DGGITQSPKYLFRKEGQNVTLSCEQNLNHDAMYWYRQDPGQGLRLIYYSQIVNDFQKGDIAEGYSVSREKKESFPLTVTSAQKNPTAFYLCASNVGRDSRTGELFFGEGSRLTVL.